These 17 T cell receptor beta chains originate from one sample sequenced in a study of cytomegalovirus exposure and HLA in healthy donors. A multiplex PCR was run with 60 Vbeta primers and 13 Jbeta primers. Sequenced by immunoSEQ multiplex PCR; TCRdb stores in-frame clones only, minus some. The sample gives about 150,000 clones, approximately 82% of which show up once; approximately 1.5% is in the top ten. Input material: PBMCs. These receptors came from a male donor in good health and CMV-seronegative.

Here the CDR3 reads CASSPGQADEKLFF. In DNA form, the CDR3 reads TGTGCCAGCAGCCCGGGACAGGCAGATGAAAAACTGTTTTTT. The chain couples TRBV4-2 to TRBJ1-4, with 8 bases that match TRBD1. V trimming: 4 bases; J trimming: 6 bases; junction bases outside the gene matches: 4. Germline loops: CDR1 LGHNA, CDR2 YNFKEQ. This CDR3 comprises 14 residues.

CDR3 bases: TGTGCCATCAGTGGGGACAGAGAGCAGTTCTTC. It codes for CAISGDREQFF. The chain couples TRBV10-3 to TRBJ2-1; 7 positions match TRBD1. The V and J ends lost 4 bases and 10 bases, in that order; junction bases with no gene match: 1. Germline CDR1 is ENHRY and CDR2 is SYGVKD. The CDR3 covers 11 residues.

The J gene is TRBJ2-5, the V gene TRBV27, with 15 bases fitting TRBD2. Germline CDR1 is MNHEY and CDR2 is SMNVEV (reference sequence). The length of the CDR3 is 17 residues. With 5 bases clipped from V and 2 bases from J, the junction kept 6 bases outside the gene matches. The CDR3 DNA sequence: TGTGCCAGCAGTCCCCGGACTAGCGGGAGGGGACAAGAGACCCAGTACTTC. Protein: CASSPRTSGRGQETQYF.

The genes are TRBV6-6 and TRBJ1-2; TRBD1 might be the D (5 bases). V dropped 5 bases and J dropped 4 bases, with 17 bases sitting between them. In germline, CDR1 is MNHNY, CDR2 SVGAGI (reference sequence). The CDR3 covers 15 residues. The CDR3 sequence is CASSTPGQGSYGYTF. CDR3 DNA sequence: TGTGCCAGCAGTACTCCAGGGCAGGGCTCCTATGGCTACACCTTC.

The sample holds one count of this clone. This chain links TRBV15 with TRBJ2-5; 7 nucleotides agree with TRBD2. The V gene end was trimmed by 0 bases and the J gene end by 5 bases; junction bases not matched to a gene: 9. The germline gives CDR1 LNHNV, CDR2 YYDKDF (reference sequence). This CDR3 spans 16 amino acids. CDR3 DNA: TGTGCCACCAGCAGAGATCGGGCGGGAGAGACGGAGACCCAGTACTTC. Encoded protein: CATSRDRAGETETQYF. Complete variable domain (other parts from reference TRBV15 and TRBJ2-5): DAMVIQNPRYQVTQFGKPVTLSCSQTLNHNVMYWYQQKSSQAPKLLFHYYDKDFNNEADTPDNFQSRRPNTSFCFLDIRSPGLGDTAMYLCATSRDRAGETETQYFGPGTRLLVL.

V usage is TRBV6-4 and J usage is TRBJ1-5; D is possibly TRBD1 (6 bases). Germline lookup yields CDR1 MRHNA and CDR2 SNTAGT. V was clipped by 3 bases and J by 0 bases, with 9 bases between them. The length of the CDR3 is 15 residues. CDR3 coding DNA: TGTGCCAGCAGTGAAGCAGGGGATAGCAATCAGCCCCAGCATTTT. It yields the protein CASSEAGDSNQPQHF.

The chain uses TRBV19 and TRBJ1-5, with D perhaps TRBD1 (5 bases). The CDR3 spans 17 residues. The germline gives CDR1 LNHDA, CDR2 SQIVND (reference sequence). Trimming left V 3 bases short and J 1 base short, with 16 bases between. The CDR3 protein is CASSMTPQGMSNQPQHF. In DNA, the CDR3 is TGTGCCAGTAGTATGACCCCCCAGGGTATGAGCAATCAGCCCCAGCATTTT.

This chain connects TRBV6-5 to TRBJ1-4; 8 bases match TRBD1. This CDR3 has 14 residues. Germline V gives CDR1 MNHEY, CDR2 SVGAGI. Trimming removed 6 bases from V and 7 bases from J; junction bases left unmatched: 7. The CDR3 reads CASRSGGVGEKLFF. The DNA for the CDR3 is TGTGCCAGCAGGTCAGGGGGCGTCGGTGAAAAACTGTTTTTT.

The chain links TRBV2 to TRBJ2-2; 8 bases are a match to TRBD2. The V and J ends lost 9 bases and 0 bases, in that order; junction bases with no gene match: 3. CDR1 is SNHLY, CDR2 FYNNEI, per germline. The CDR3 is 14 amino acids. The DNA of the CDR3 is TGTGCCAGTGGACTAGCTGCGAACACCGGGGAGCTGTTTTTT. The encoded protein is CASGLAANTGELFF.

This clone was seen more than once but under ten times. The chain recombines TRBV9 with TRBJ1-3, with TRBD1 matching over 9 bases. Germline V CDR1 and CDR2: SGDLS, YYNGEE. CDR3 length: 17 amino acids. V trimming: 3 bases; J trimming: 0 bases; junction bases outside the gene matches: 7. The CDR3 spells CASSAVGTGSSGNTIYF. In nucleotides, the CDR3 is TGTGCCAGCAGCGCCGTCGGGACAGGGAGCTCTGGAAACACCATATATTTT.

The chain links TRBV9 to TRBJ2-2, with TRBD2 as a possible D gene (6 bases). This CDR3 comprises 14 residues. Germline CDR1 SGDLS, CDR2 YYNGEE. Trimming pared 2 bases from V and 2 bases from J, leaving 7 bases between. CDR3 sequence reads: CASSVSGNTGELFF. The CDR3 DNA follows: TGTGCCAGCAGCGTTAGCGGTAACACCGGGGAGCTGTTTTTT.

The CDR3 loop is CASSLGLAGVNGELFF. The CDR3 region has the DNA TGCGCCAGCAGCTTGGGACTAGCGGGTGTTAACGGGGAGCTGTTTTTT. The chain joins TRBV5-1 to TRBJ2-2; TRBD2 matches 10 bases. The CDR3 runs 16 residues. After removal of 0 bases from V and 7 bases from J, the junction contained 6 bases not matched to a gene. The germline V gene encodes CDR1 SGHRS and CDR2 YFSETQ.

This chain joins TRBV4-3 and TRBJ2-2, with 7 positions matching TRBD2. CDR3 length: 17 amino acids. Looked up from germline, CDR1 is LGHNA and CDR2 is YSLEER. The J segment lost 1 base and the V segment lost 2 bases, leaving 7 bases of the junction unmatched. This chain's CDR3 is CASSQKIGLVNTGELFF. The DNA of the CDR3 is TGCGCCAGCAGCCAAAAAATCGGACTAGTGAACACCGGGGAGCTGTTTTTT.

The chain has TRBV9 and TRBJ2-3; perhaps TRBD2 as D (5 bases). Germline-derived CDR1 and CDR2 are SGDLS and YYNGEE. This CDR3 comprises 15 residues. V shed 2 bases and J shed 4 bases, with 14 bases lying between them. DNA of the CDR3: TGTGCCAGCAGCGTCCAGCGGACCATGGCAGATACGCAGTATTTT. Translation: CASSVQRTMADTQYF.

This clone was detected only a few times. This chain uses TRBV19 with TRBJ1-1, with 8 bases fitting TRBD1. CDR1 and CDR2 (germline): LNHDA, SQIVND (reference sequence). With V trimmed by 7 bases and J by 5 bases, 15 bases remained unmatched. The CDR3 covers 16 residues. The CDR3: CASINKGRQGATEAFF. The CDR3 DNA sequence: TGTGCCAGTATTAATAAGGGGCGGCAGGGGGCAACTGAAGCTTTCTTT. The full variable domain, completed using reference TRBV19 and TRBJ1-1, is DGGITQSPKYLFRKEGQNVTLSCEQNLNHDAMYWYRQDPGQGLRLIYYSQIVNDFQKGDIAEGYSVSREKKESFPLTVTSAQKNPTAFYLCASINKGRQGATEAFFGQGTRLTVV.

V and J are TRBV9 and TRBJ2-3; 8 bases are shared with TRBD2. J lost 4 bases, V lost 3 bases, and 7 bases had no gene match. CDR3 length equals 15 residues. Germline lookup yields CDR1 SGDLS and CDR2 YYNGEE. The CDR3 nucleotides read TGTGCCAGCAGCGGGACTAGCAATTTAGCAGATACGCAGTATTTT. This sequence encodes CASSGTSNLADTQYF.

CDR3 DNA sequence: TGTGCCAGCTCACTAGGGACAGCACCTAACTATGGCTACACCTTC. This translates into CASSLGTAPNYGYTF. The chain links TRBV18 to TRBJ1-2; 7 bases match TRBD1. V gave up 4 bases and J gave up 0 bases; unmatched junction bases: 5. The CDR3 covers 15 residues. Germline V gene lookup returns CDR1 KGHSH and CDR2 LQKENI.